One T cell receptor beta chain is described in this entry. The record originates from a study of blood T cell repertoires in COVID-19. Across the study: The study drew acute and convalescent COVID-19 samples from the United States, Italy and Spain. T cells, B-cell-depleted T cells, or PBMCs provided the cDNA or gDNA that served as material.

There are 11 residues in the CDR3. The V gene's germline CDR1 is MDHEN and CDR2 SYDVKM. The germline V and J ends were trimmed by 5 bases and 9 bases, with 8 bases remaining between them. As handled by the study authors: By means of reference gene primer amplification, nucleated cell counts were estimated. Produced via immunoSEQ multiplex PCR; TCRdb's table is partial and in-frame only. Clone size and V and J calls were adopted from that table, with D and trimming inferred from the DNA. The table lists roughly 100,000 clones, about four fifths of them singletons, with 3.3% in the top ten. Material: peripheral blood. This clonotype was sampled from a woman of 80 years or more with active or convalescent COVID-19. The chain couples TRBV28 to TRBJ1-5, with no clear D. CDR3 sequence reads: CASSAQRPQHF. The CDR3, as DNA: TGTGCCAGCAGTGCCCAGCGGCCCCAGCATTTT.